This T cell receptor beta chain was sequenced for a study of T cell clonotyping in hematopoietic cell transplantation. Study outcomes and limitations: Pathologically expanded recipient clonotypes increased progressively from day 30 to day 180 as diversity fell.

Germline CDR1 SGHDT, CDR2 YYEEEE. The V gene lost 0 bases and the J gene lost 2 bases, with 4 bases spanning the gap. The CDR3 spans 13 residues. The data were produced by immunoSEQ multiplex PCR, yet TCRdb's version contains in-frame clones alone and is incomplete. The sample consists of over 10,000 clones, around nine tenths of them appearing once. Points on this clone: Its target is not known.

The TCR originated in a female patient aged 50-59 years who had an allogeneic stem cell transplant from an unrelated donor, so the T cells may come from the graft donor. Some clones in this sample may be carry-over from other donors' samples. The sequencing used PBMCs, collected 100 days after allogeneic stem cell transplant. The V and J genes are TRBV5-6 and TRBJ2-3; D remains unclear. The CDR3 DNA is TGTGCCAGCAGCTTGGACACCACAGATACGCAGTATTTT. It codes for CASSLDTTDTQYF.